This is a list of T cell receptor beta chains from one sample in a study of CD8 T cells in ankylosing spondylitis. TCRdb used MiXCR to reprocess the 5' RACE reads, holding one entry per CDR3 protein. The sample contains approximately 140,000 distinct CDR3 sequences, 7% to 9% of which appear only once. Sequencing was performed on synovial fluid, either unsorted or a sorted T cell fraction (not recorded which). The source is a male donor with ankylosing spondylitis. Each CDR3 is given with its conserved first and last residue. The D gene is left open where the match is weak. Only part of the rows carry a size: once, few, many, or a class if the clone is expanded.

CDR3aa: CASSPAGGLGNQPQHF
CDR3nt: TGTGCCAGCTCACCTGCGGGGGGTTTGGGCAATCAGCCCCAGCATTTT
abundance: many
v_gene: TRBV18
len: 16
d_gene: -
j_gene: TRBJ1-5

CDR3aa: CASSLPRTSDKGSSYNEQFF
CDR3nt: TGTGCCAGTAGTTTGCCTCGGACTAGCGACAAAGGGAGCTCCTACAATGAGCAGTTCTTC
abundance: many
v_gene: TRBV19
len: 20
d_gene: TRBD2
j_gene: TRBJ2-1

CDR3aa: CSARALPGRTFYGYTF
CDR3nt: TGCAGTGCTAGAGCCCTGCCTGGACGGACCTTCTATGGCTACACCTTC
abundance: -
v_gene: TRBV20-1
len: 16
d_gene: -
j_gene: TRBJ1-2

CDR3aa: CASSFMVAGVNEQFF
CDR3nt: TGTGCCAGCAGTTTTATGGTAGCGGGGGTCAATGAGCAGTTCTTC
abundance: many
v_gene: TRBV27
len: 15
d_gene: TRBD2
j_gene: TRBJ2-1

CDR3aa: CASSSRGDSYEQYF
CDR3nt: TGTGCCAGCAGTTCTCGGGGGGATTCGTACGAGCAGTACTTC
abundance: many
v_gene: TRBV6-5
len: 14
d_gene: TRBD2
j_gene: TRBJ2-7

CDR3aa: CSARDWRTASYEQYF
CDR3nt: TGCAGTGCTAGAGATTGGCGGACGGCCTCCTACGAGCAGTACTTC
abundance: -
v_gene: TRBV20-1
len: 15
d_gene: -
j_gene: TRBJ2-7

CDR3aa: CASSRGLADQETQYF
CDR3nt: TGTGCCAGCTCTCGGGGACTAGCCGACCAAGAGACCCAGTACTTC
abundance: few
v_gene: TRBV18
len: 15
d_gene: TRBD2
j_gene: TRBJ2-5

CDR3aa: CASSTSGISGEGTDTQYF
CDR3nt: TGCGCCAGCAGCACCTCCGGAATTAGCGGGGAAGGGACAGATACGCAGTATTTT
abundance: few
v_gene: TRBV5-1
len: 18
d_gene: TRBD2
j_gene: TRBJ2-3

CDR3aa: CASSQAGVDTEAFF
CDR3nt: TGCGCCAGCAGCCAAGCGGGGGTGGACACTGAAGCTTTCTTT
abundance: many
v_gene: TRBV4-3
len: 14
d_gene: -
j_gene: TRBJ1-1

CDR3aa: CASSEGRGYTF
CDR3nt: TGCGCCAGCAGTGAAGGGCGAGGCTACACCTTC
abundance: -
v_gene: TRBV10-2
len: 11
d_gene: -
j_gene: TRBJ1-2

CDR3aa: CASSERAGGYNEQFF
CDR3nt: TGTGCCAGCAGTGAAAGAGCGGGGGGTTACAATGAGCAGTTCTTC
abundance: -
v_gene: TRBV6-4
len: 15
d_gene: TRBD2
j_gene: TRBJ2-1

CDR3aa: CASSQDEKGAQETQYF
CDR3nt: TGCGCCAGCAGCCAAGACGAGAAGGGAGCACAAGAGACCCAGTACTTC
abundance: many
v_gene: TRBV4-3
len: 16
d_gene: -
j_gene: TRBJ2-5

CDR3aa: CASSVVGRGHGYTF
CDR3nt: TGTGCCAGCAGCGTAGTGGGCAGGGGGCACGGCTACACCTTC
abundance: many
v_gene: TRBV9
len: 14
d_gene: TRBD1
j_gene: TRBJ1-2

CDR3aa: CASSFNTGGDSPLHF
CDR3nt: TGTGCCAGCAGTTTCAATACAGGGGGCGATTCACCCCTCCACTTT
abundance: few
v_gene: TRBV12-3/TRBV12-4
len: 15
d_gene: TRBD1
j_gene: TRBJ1-6

CDR3aa: CASSHTGVSGANVLTF
CDR3nt: TGTGCCAGCTCACATACAGGGGTCTCTGGGGCCAACGTCCTGACTTTC
abundance: few
v_gene: TRBV18
len: 16
d_gene: TRBD1
j_gene: TRBJ2-6

CDR3aa: CASSKEGGSYNEQFF
CDR3nt: TGTGCCAGCTCAAAGGAGGGAGGGTCCTACAATGAGCAGTTCTTC
abundance: many
v_gene: TRBV12-3/TRBV12-4
len: 15
d_gene: TRBD2
j_gene: TRBJ2-1

CDR3aa: CASRPSGTSDEQFF
CDR3nt: TGTGCCAGCAGACCTTCGGGGACTAGCGATGAGCAGTTCTTC
abundance: few
v_gene: TRBV6-2/TRBV6-3
len: 14
d_gene: TRBD2
j_gene: TRBJ2-1

CDR3aa: CASSLYRGHQTQYF
CDR3nt: TGTGCCAGCAGCTTGTACAGGGGACATCAGACCCAGTACTTC
abundance: many
v_gene: TRBV7-2
len: 14
d_gene: TRBD1
j_gene: TRBJ2-5

CDR3aa: CASSYVGRGDGYTF
CDR3nt: TGTGCCAGCAGTTATGTCGGCAGGGGGGATGGCTACACCTTC
abundance: many
v_gene: TRBV12-3/TRBV12-4
len: 14
d_gene: TRBD1
j_gene: TRBJ1-2

CDR3aa: CATSEPTANTGELFF
CDR3nt: TGTGCCACCAGTGAACCTACAGCGAACACCGGGGAGCTGTTTTTT
abundance: -
v_gene: TRBV24-1
len: 15
d_gene: -
j_gene: TRBJ2-2

CDR3aa: CASSLAGRDNEQFF
CDR3nt: TGTGCCAGCAGCTTAGCCGGCAGGGACAATGAGCAGTTCTTC
abundance: few
v_gene: TRBV11-1
len: 14
d_gene: -
j_gene: TRBJ2-1

CDR3aa: CSVIGQANQPQHF
CDR3nt: TGCAGCGTTATCGGGCAGGCCAATCAGCCCCAGCATTTT
abundance: -
v_gene: TRBV29-1
len: 13
d_gene: -
j_gene: TRBJ1-5

CDR3aa: CASSSGLARSTDTQYF
CDR3nt: TGTGCCAGCAGTTCTGGACTAGCGCGGAGCACAGATACGCAGTATTTT
abundance: many
v_gene: TRBV28
len: 16
d_gene: TRBD2
j_gene: TRBJ2-3

CDR3aa: CASSPPHSYEQYF
CDR3nt: TGTGCCAGCAGTCCCCCCCACAGTTACGAGCAGTACTTC
abundance: few
v_gene: TRBV28
len: 13
d_gene: -
j_gene: TRBJ2-7

CDR3aa: CASTLAGFRAFF
CDR3nt: TGTGCCAGCACCTTAGCGGGGTTCAGGGCTTTCTTT
abundance: many
v_gene: TRBV28
len: 12
d_gene: -
j_gene: TRBJ1-1

CDR3aa: CAWSFLYEQYF
CDR3nt: TGTGCCTGGAGTTTCCTCTACGAGCAGTACTTC
abundance: few
v_gene: TRBV30
len: 11
d_gene: -
j_gene: TRBJ2-7

CDR3aa: CASSSPDRGREKLFF
CDR3nt: TGTGCCAGCAGCTCTCCGGACAGGGGGCGAGAAAAACTGTTTTTT
abundance: few
v_gene: TRBV7-9
len: 15
d_gene: TRBD1
j_gene: TRBJ1-4

CDR3aa: CASRAPPGELFF
CDR3nt: TGTGCCAGCAGGGCCCCACCCGGGGAGCTGTTTTTT
abundance: many
v_gene: TRBV6-5
len: 12
d_gene: -
j_gene: TRBJ2-2

CDR3aa: CASSEQGTSTDTQYF
CDR3nt: TGTGCCAGCAGCGAACAGGGTACGAGCACAGATACGCAGTATTTT
abundance: many
v_gene: TRBV7-2
len: 15
d_gene: -
j_gene: TRBJ2-3

CDR3aa: CASSFRQPQETQYF
CDR3nt: TGTGCCAGCAGTTTTCGACAGCCTCAAGAGACCCAGTACTTC
abundance: many
v_gene: TRBV28
len: 14
d_gene: -
j_gene: TRBJ2-5

CDR3aa: CAMASRAGEQFF
CDR3nt: TGTGCCATGGCTAGCAGGGCAGGTGAGCAGTTCTTC
abundance: many
v_gene: TRBV10-3
len: 12
d_gene: -
j_gene: TRBJ2-1

CDR3aa: CASSKDRAGSPLHF
CDR3nt: TGTGCCAGCAGCAAAGACAGGGCTGGCTCACCCCTCCACTTT
abundance: many
v_gene: TRBV7-3
len: 14
d_gene: TRBD1
j_gene: TRBJ1-6

CDR3aa: CASSSSGQNYGYTF
CDR3nt: TGCGCCAGCAGCTCCAGCGGACAGAACTATGGCTACACCTTC
abundance: few
v_gene: TRBV5-1
len: 14
d_gene: -
j_gene: TRBJ1-2

CDR3aa: CASSYGRMGLGNTEAFF
CDR3nt: TGTGCCAGCAGTTACGGGCGCATGGGGTTGGGGAACACTGAAGCTTTCTTT
abundance: -
v_gene: TRBV6-5
len: 17
d_gene: -
j_gene: TRBJ1-1

CDR3aa: CASSVRGSYQETQYF
CDR3nt: TGTGCCAGCAGCGTAAGGGGGTCGTACCAAGAGACCCAGTACTTC
abundance: few
v_gene: TRBV9
len: 15
d_gene: -
j_gene: TRBJ2-5

CDR3aa: CASMRISTGELFF
CDR3nt: TGTGCCAGTATGAGGATTTCCACCGGGGAGCTGTTTTTT
abundance: few
v_gene: TRBV19
len: 13
d_gene: -
j_gene: TRBJ2-2

CDR3aa: CASSRGQGEETQYF
CDR3nt: TGCGCCAGCAGCAGAGGACAGGGGGAGGAGACCCAGTACTTC
abundance: many
v_gene: TRBV5-1
len: 14
d_gene: TRBD1
j_gene: TRBJ2-5

CDR3aa: CASSKPGTGYNSPLHF
CDR3nt: TGTGCCAGCAGCAAACCCGGGACAGGCTATAATTCACCCCTCCACTTT
abundance: many
v_gene: TRBV7-2
len: 16
d_gene: TRBD1
j_gene: TRBJ1-6

CDR3aa: CASSRGLGQGETEAFF
CDR3nt: TGCGCCAGCAGCCGAGGGCTGGGACAGGGGGAGACTGAAGCTTTCTTT
abundance: -
v_gene: TRBV4-1
len: 16
d_gene: TRBD1
j_gene: TRBJ1-1

CDR3aa: CSALGLVQETQYF
CDR3nt: TGCAGTGCCCTCGGACTAGTCCAAGAGACCCAGTACTTC
abundance: many
v_gene: TRBV20-1
len: 13
d_gene: TRBD2
j_gene: TRBJ2-5

CDR3aa: CASSPEGGWTEAFF
CDR3nt: TGCGCCAGCAGCCCGGAGGGGGGATGGACTGAAGCTTTCTTT
abundance: many
v_gene: TRBV5-1
len: 14
d_gene: -
j_gene: TRBJ1-1

CDR3aa: CATGIGQFTMGEQFF
CDR3nt: TGTGCCACCGGAATAGGACAATTTACAATGGGTGAGCAGTTCTTC
abundance: many
v_gene: TRBV15
len: 15
d_gene: -
j_gene: TRBJ2-1

CDR3aa: CASRGLAGLFEQFF
CDR3nt: TGTGCCAGCAGGGGACTAGCGGGATTATTTGAGCAGTTCTTC
abundance: many
v_gene: TRBV6-2/TRBV6-3
len: 14
d_gene: TRBD2
j_gene: TRBJ2-1